This T cell receptor beta chain was identified during a study of OX40 agonist ivuxolimab in advanced cancers. Study as a whole: Ivuxolimab, an antibody acting as an agonist of OX40 (CD134), was used to treat patients. Every 2 weeks, ivuxolimab was infused into the patients intravenously at between 0.01 and 10 mg/kg. Whole-study results and caveats: On average, a greater number of expanded clones characterised CD8+ T cells relative to CD4+.

Germline CDR1 and CDR2: SGHTA and FQGNSA. The CDR3 covers 15 residues. V was pared by 5 bases and J by 9 bases, with 8 bases of the junction left unmatched. Patients were ineligible given autoimmune disease history or systemic immunosuppression. Generated by immunoSEQ multiplex PCR, the TCRdb table keeps only in-frame clones and is missing some. The table records about 42,000 clones, about 79% of them present only once. For this clone: Its matching antigen is unknown.

This receptor was taken from an adult with an advanced solid tumor such as melanoma, head and neck, liver or kidney cancer. This chain links TRBV7-2 with TRBJ2-2; TRBD2 matches 11 bases. The sample in question was CD4+ or CD8+ T cells sorted from blood, obtained in a trial of the OX40 agonist ivuxolimab. CDR3 region: CASSPGTSGGRELFF. As DNA, the CDR3 is TGTGCCAGCAGCCCGGGGACTAGCGGAGGCAGGGAGCTGTTTTTT.